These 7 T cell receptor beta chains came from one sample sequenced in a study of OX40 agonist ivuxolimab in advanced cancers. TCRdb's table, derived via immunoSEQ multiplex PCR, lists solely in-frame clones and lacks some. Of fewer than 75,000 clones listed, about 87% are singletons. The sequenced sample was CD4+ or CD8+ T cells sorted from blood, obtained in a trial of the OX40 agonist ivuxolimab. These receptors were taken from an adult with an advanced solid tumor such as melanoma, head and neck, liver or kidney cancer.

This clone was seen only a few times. The CDR3 loop is CASTPVGSTETQYF. The DNA of the CDR3 is TGTGCCAGTACCCCCGTGGGGTCTACGGAGACCCAGTACTTC. The V and J genes are TRBV19 and TRBJ2-5, with unresolved D. Germline V gives CDR1 LNHDA, CDR2 SQIVND (reference sequence). The CDR3 runs 14 residues. V lost 7 bases, J lost 5 bases, and 17 bases lay in between.

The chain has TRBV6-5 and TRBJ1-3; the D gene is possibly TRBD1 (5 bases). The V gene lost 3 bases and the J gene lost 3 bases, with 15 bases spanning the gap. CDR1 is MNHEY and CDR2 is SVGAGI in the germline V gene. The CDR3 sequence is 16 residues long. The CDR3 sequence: CASSYGGVDNGNTIYF. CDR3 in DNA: TGTGCCAGCAGTTATGGGGGGGTAGATAATGGAAACACCATATATTTT.

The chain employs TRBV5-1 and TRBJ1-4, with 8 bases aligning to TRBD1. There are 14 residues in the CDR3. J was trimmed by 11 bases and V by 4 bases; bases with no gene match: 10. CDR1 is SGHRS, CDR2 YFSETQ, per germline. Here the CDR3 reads CASSLGTGDYKLFF. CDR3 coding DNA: TGCGCCAGCAGCCTGGGGACAGGCGACTACAAACTGTTTTTT.

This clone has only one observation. As DNA, the CDR3 is TGTGCCAGCAGTCCCTCGGGTAGAAGCAATCAGCCCCAGCATTTT. It is translated as CASSPSGRSNQPQHF. This rearrangement joins TRBV27 to TRBJ1-5; D not certain. CDR1 is MNHEY and CDR2 is SMNVEV in the germline V gene (reference sequence). Trimming removed 5 bases at V and 1 base at J, with 12 bases between. The CDR3 consists of 15 residues.

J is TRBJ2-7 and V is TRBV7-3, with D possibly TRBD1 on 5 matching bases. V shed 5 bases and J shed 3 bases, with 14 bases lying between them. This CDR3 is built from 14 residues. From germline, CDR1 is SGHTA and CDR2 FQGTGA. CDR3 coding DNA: TGTGCCAGCAGCCCCCAGGGCCCCGGCTACGAGCAGTACTTC. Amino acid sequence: CASSPQGPGYEQYF.

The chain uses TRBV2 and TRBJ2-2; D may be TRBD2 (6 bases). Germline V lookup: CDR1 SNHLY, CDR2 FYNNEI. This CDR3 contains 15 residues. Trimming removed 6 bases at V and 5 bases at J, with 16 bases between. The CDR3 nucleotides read TGTGCCAGCAGACGGAGGGAAACTGTGACCGGGGAGCTGTTTTTT. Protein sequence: CASRRRETVTGELFF.

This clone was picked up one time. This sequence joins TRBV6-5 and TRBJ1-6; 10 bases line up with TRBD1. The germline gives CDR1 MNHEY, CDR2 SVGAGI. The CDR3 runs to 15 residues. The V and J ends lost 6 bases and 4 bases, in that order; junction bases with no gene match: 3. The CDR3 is CASRTGGRYNSPLHF. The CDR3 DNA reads TGTGCCAGCAGGACAGGGGGCAGATATAATTCACCCCTCCACTTT.